In this sample, the clone carrying this T cell receptor beta chain turned up many times. Its target is not known. This CDR3 has 15 residues. V was clipped by 0 bases and J by 9 bases; unmatched bases: 10. The CDR3 regions of TCR beta were amplified from RNA transcripts. First-round RT-PCR targeting the TCR CDR3 was performed with the HTBI primer set. TCRdb redid the calling of the multiplex PCR reads with MiXCR, one entry per CDR3 protein. The sample contains some 510,000 distinct CDR3 sequences, less than 25% of which appear only once. This entry comes from a study of T cells in Graves' hyperthyroidism and ophthalmopathy. Study conclusions and caveats: The authors' 13 V-J model separated ophthalmopathy from stable hyperthyroidism.

The sequenced sample consisted of blood. This chain joins TRBV12-3 or TRBV12-4 and TRBJ1-2; 7 nucleotides align to TRBD1. The receptor was derived from a man aged 18 to 30 with Graves' hyperthyroidism. The CDR3 loop is CASSLAQNRGASYTF. In DNA form, the CDR3 reads TGTGCCAGCAGTTTAGCGCAGAACAGGGGAGCCAGCTACACCTTC.